The TCR beta chain described here comes from a study of cytomegalovirus exposure and HLA in healthy donors. Remarks on this clone: The antigen remains undetermined.

The PCR had 60 Vbeta and 13 Jbeta primers. Assay used: immunoSEQ multiplex PCR; TCRdb lists only in-frame clones, some missing. The repertoire consists of about 150,000 clones, with roughly 85% occurring once and the leading ten covering 1%. From germline, CDR1 is MDHEN and CDR2 SYDVKM. The V end was cut by 6 bases, the J end by 5 bases, with 16 bases between. The CDR3 covers 14 residues. Overall study results and limits: Clonal expansion, a later analysis showed, was greater in HLA-associated TCR beta chains than in equally common others. Researchers counted roughly 160 TCR beta chains as cytomegalovirus-associated.

The rearrangement links TRBV28 to TRBJ2-5, with D perhaps matching TRBD1 (6 bases). The receptor was isolated from a boy aged 2 to 10 in good health and CMV-seronegative. Sequencing was performed on PBMCs. Here the CDR3 DNA reads TGTGCCAGCAGCCGACGACAGGATTGGGAGACCCAGTACTTC. It codes for CASSRRQDWETQYF.